These T cell receptor beta chains were read from a single sample in a study of shared clonotypes between healthy human individuals. The protocol was immunoSEQ multiplex PCR, while the TCRdb copy is restricted to in-frame clones and leaves out a portion. The repertoire consists of 950,000 to 1,100,000 clones, with about 77% occurring once and the leading ten covering about 1.5%. What was sequenced was memory CD4+ T cells sorted from blood. These receptors all stem from a man between 18 and 29 years old in good health. CDR3s include the opening cysteine and the closing phenylalanine or tryptophan. D genes are given only for firm matches. Some rows have no size entry. The others give once, few or many, or a class for an expanded clone.

CDR3: CASTTVPSYNEQFF
DNA: TGCGCCAGCACGACGGTACCCTCCTACAATGAGCAGTTCTTC
size: NA
D: NA
V: TRBV5-1
J: TRBJ2-1

CDR3: CASSPGTPYEQYF
DNA: TGCGCCAGCAGCCCCGGGACTCCCTACGAGCAGTACTTC
size: NA
D: NA
V: TRBV5-1
J: TRBJ2-7

CDR3: CASSVGTANNEQFF
DNA: TGTGCCAGCAGCGTAGGGACAGCAAACAATGAGCAGTTCTTC
size: NA
D: NA
V: TRBV9
J: TRBJ2-1

CDR3: CASSLHKGSPEAFF
DNA: TGTGCCAGCAGCTTACATAAAGGGTCCCCCGAAGCTTTCTTT
size: NA
D: NA
V: TRBV11-3
J: TRBJ1-1

CDR3: CASRTSGGYEQYF
DNA: TGCGCCAGCAGGACTAGCGGGGGCTACGAGCAGTACTTC
size: NA
D: TRBD2
V: TRBV5-1
J: TRBJ2-7

CDR3: CASSEYEGTGRNEQYF
DNA: TGTGCCAGCAGTGAATATGAGGGAACAGGGAGAAACGAGCAGTACTTC
size: many
D: NA
V: TRBV2
J: TRBJ2-7

CDR3: CASSPSSGSGEQYF
DNA: TGTGCCAGCTCACCTTCCTCGGGGAGCGGCGAGCAGTACTTC
size: NA
D: NA
V: TRBV18
J: TRBJ2-7

CDR3: CASSRGAGNTIYF
DNA: TGTGCCAGCAGTCGGGGTGCTGGAAACACCATATATTTT
size: NA
D: NA
V: TRBV28
J: TRBJ1-3

CDR3: CASSFDRTYEQYF
DNA: TGCGCCAGCAGCTTTGACAGAACCTACGAGCAGTACTTC
size: NA
D: NA
V: TRBV5-1
J: TRBJ2-7

CDR3: CASSDGGVPEAFF
DNA: TGCGCCAGCAGTGACGGGGGGGTTCCTGAAGCTTTCTTT
size: many
D: NA
V: TRBV5-1
J: TRBJ1-1

CDR3: CASSLREVSTDTQYF
DNA: TGTGCCAGCAGTCTCCGGGAGGTTAGCACAGATACGCAGTATTTT
size: NA
D: TRBD2
V: TRBV5-6
J: TRBJ2-3

CDR3: CASSLQGGVTFTSGNTIYF
DNA: TGTGCCAGCAGCTTGCAGGGCGGGGTCACTTTCACCTCTGGAAACACCATATATTTT
size: once
D: NA
V: TRBV7-2
J: TRBJ1-3

CDR3: CAWSRRNQPQHF
DNA: TGTGCCTGGAGTAGGCGGAATCAGCCCCAGCATTTT
size: NA
D: NA
V: TRBV30
J: TRBJ1-5

CDR3: CASTGEHNTEAFF
DNA: TGTGCCAGCACTGGGGAGCATAACACTGAAGCTTTCTTT
size: NA
D: NA
V: TRBV27
J: TRBJ1-1

CDR3: CASSLDRAKTGELFF
DNA: TGCGCCAGCAGCTTGGACAGGGCGAAGACCGGGGAGCTGTTTTTT
size: NA
D: NA
V: TRBV5-1
J: TRBJ2-2

CDR3: CASSEVRGQGETQYF
DNA: TGTGCCAGCAGTGAGGTCCGGGGCCAAGGGGAGACCCAGTACTTC
size: NA
D: NA
V: TRBV25-1
J: TRBJ2-5

CDR3: CASSPTTGNYGYTF
DNA: TGCGCCAGCAGCCCTACCACAGGGAACTATGGCTACACCTTC
size: once
D: NA
V: TRBV5-1
J: TRBJ1-2

CDR3: CASSWGDRKDKKLFF
DNA: TGTGCCAGCAGTTGGGGGGACAGGAAAGACAAAAAACTGTTTTTT
size: NA
D: TRBD1
V: TRBV28
J: TRBJ1-4

CDR3: CASLLRRDKPTGTEAFF
DNA: TGCGCCAGCCTCCTCCGCCGGGACAAACCGACCGGCACTGAAGCTTTCTTT
size: NA
D: NA
V: TRBV10-1
J: TRBJ1-1

CDR3: CASSLGGTIQYNEQFF
DNA: TGCGCCAGCAGCTTGGGGGGGACAATACAGTACAATGAGCAGTTCTTC
size: NA
D: NA
V: TRBV5-1
J: TRBJ2-1

CDR3: CAWITYEQYF
DNA: TGTGCCTGGATCACCTACGAGCAGTACTTC
size: NA
D: NA
V: TRBV30
J: TRBJ2-7